This T cell receptor (beta chain) was recorded in a study of cytomegalovirus exposure and HLA in healthy donors. Background on the study: Out of about 190 million T cells, an earlier analysis found around 120 million unique TCR beta sequences in total. Inside one of the first data releases sat around 86 million unique TCRs taken from HLA-typed donors.

Points from the study as a whole: With later analysis, a missense DCLRE1C variant became linked to TCR beta V- and J-gene trimming. A later analysis reported that several of the most significant clusters appeared to be linked to common viral pathogens, among them Epstein-Barr virus.

Note on this clone: Its antigen remains unidentified.

The V and J ends lost 4 bases and 2 bases, in that order; junction bases with no gene match: 6. Germline V gene data show CDR1 as MDHEN and CDR2 as SYDVKM. CDR3 length: 16 residues. Primers: 60 Vbeta forward and 13 Jbeta reverse. This table comes from immunoSEQ multiplex PCR, and its TCRdb copy is limited to in-frame clones, with some not included. The sample has some 94,000 clones; 60% to 80% are singletons. The gene calls are TRBV28 and TRBJ2-5; 11 positions match TRBD2. Material for sequencing was PBMCs. This sequence was found in a man aged 40-50 years in good health and CMV-seronegative. CDR3 sequence reads: CASSSLAGGQQETQYF. As DNA, the CDR3 is TGTGCCAGCAGTTCCCTAGCGGGAGGCCAACAAGAGACCCAGTACTTC.